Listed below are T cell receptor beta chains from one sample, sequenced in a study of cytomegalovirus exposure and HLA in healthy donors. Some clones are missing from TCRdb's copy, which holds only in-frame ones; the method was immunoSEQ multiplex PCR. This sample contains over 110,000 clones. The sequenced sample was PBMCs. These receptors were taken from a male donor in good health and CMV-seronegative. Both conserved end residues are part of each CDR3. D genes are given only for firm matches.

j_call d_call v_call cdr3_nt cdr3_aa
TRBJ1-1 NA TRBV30 TGTGCCTGCACCCGGGGGGACCCTCCAAACACTGAAGCTTTCTTT CACTRGDPPNTEAFF
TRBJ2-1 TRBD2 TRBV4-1 TGCGCCAGCAGCCAAGCACTAGCGGATTACAATGAGCAGTTCTTC CASSQALADYNEQFF
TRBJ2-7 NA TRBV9 TGTGCCAGCAGCCCCTCAAGAGTCCCCTACGAGCAGTACTTC CASSPSRVPYEQYF
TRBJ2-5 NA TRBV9 TGTGCCAGCAGCGTTACCCAGGGAGGAGAGACCCAGTACTTC CASSVTQGGETQYF
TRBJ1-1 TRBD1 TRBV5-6 TGTGCCAGCAGCATCCGACGGACAGGGGCGGCCGAAGCTTTCTTT CASSIRRTGAAEAFF
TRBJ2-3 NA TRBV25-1 TGTGCCAGCAGTGAATTCGCTAATACGCAGTATTTT CASSEFANTQYF
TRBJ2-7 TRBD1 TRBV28 TGTGCCAGCAGTTTAGGGGCTTTGGGACAGATGGCCTACGAGCAGTACTTC CASSLGALGQMAYEQYF
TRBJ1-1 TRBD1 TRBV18 TGTGCCAGCTCACCACCGATGCCCGGGACAGGGTTATATACTGAAGCTTTCTTT CASSPPMPGTGLYTEAFF
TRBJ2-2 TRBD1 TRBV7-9 TGTGCCAGCAGCTTAGGACAGGGGACCGGGGAGCTGTTTTTT CASSLGQGTGELFF
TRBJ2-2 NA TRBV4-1 TGCGCCAGCAGCCAAGATCCAGGGGCGAACACCGGGGAGCTGTTTTTT CASSQDPGANTGELFF
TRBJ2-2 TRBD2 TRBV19 TGTGCCAGTAGGGTTCGGCGGGGGGGCCTCACCGGGGAGCTGTTTTTT CASRVRRGGLTGELFF
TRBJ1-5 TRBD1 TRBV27 TGTGCCAGCAGCCGCGGGACAGGGGGCCGCAATCAGCCCCAGCATTTT CASSRGTGGRNQPQHF
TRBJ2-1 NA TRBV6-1 TGTGCCAGCGCGGCAGAATCTTGGAATGAGCAGTTCTTC CASAAESWNEQFF
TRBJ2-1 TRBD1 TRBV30 TGTGCCTGGAGGAGCGGACAGGGGGCGAATGAGCAGTTCTTC CAWRSGQGANEQFF
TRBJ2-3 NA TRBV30 TGTGCCTGGAACTTGGAGGGCGCGGCAGATACGCAGTATTTT CAWNLEGAADTQYF
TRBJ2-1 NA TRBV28 TGTGCCAGCAGTTTAGCTGTGACTGGTAGACAGGAGCAGTTCTTC CASSLAVTGRQEQFF
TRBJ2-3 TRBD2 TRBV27 TGTGCCAGCAGTTTATACCCGGGGCTAGCGGTAGCCTCTAGCACAGATACGCAGTATTTT CASSLYPGLAVASSTDTQYF
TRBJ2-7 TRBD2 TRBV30 TGTGCCTGGAGTGACCCCTTCCCACTAGCGGGGCCCCTTTACGAGCAGTACTTC CAWSDPFPLAGPLYEQYF
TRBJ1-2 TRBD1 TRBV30 TGTGCCTGGATAGGACAGGGGGTCCATGGCTACACCTTC CAWIGQGVHGYTF
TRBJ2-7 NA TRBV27 TGTGCCAGCAGTTTTAACGGCGGAATCTACGAGCAGTACTTC CASSFNGGIYEQYF